This T cell receptor (beta chain) emerged from a study of CD8 T cells in ankylosing spondylitis. The CDR3 length is 11 residues. V dropped 0 bases and J dropped 3 bases, with 2 bases sitting between them. Germline V CDR1 and CDR2: GTSNPN, SVGIG (reference sequence). General study findings and limits: Before this, some motif variants had been reported in reactive arthritis synovial fluid and blood. About 8 highly homologous variants made up a TCR beta motif, and this motif appeared characteristic of ankylosing spondylitis blood. The study looked at matched synovial fluid samples from ankylosing spondylitis patients. Disease-linked clones were reported to be significantly enriched there. Disease-linked clones proved CD8+ and comparatively uncommon in peripheral blood.

In regard to this clonotype: Its antigen is undetermined.

Quantitative 5'-RACE was performed with molecular barcodes, and it yielded the TCR beta libraries. In TCRdb, the 5' RACE reads were re-called with MiXCR into one record per CDR3 protein. The sample yields 750,000 to 850,000 distinct CDR3 sequences, approximately 12% seen once. The source material was blood, either unsorted or a sorted T cell fraction (not recorded which). V is TRBV30 and J is TRBJ1-1; unclear D gene. This receptor was identified in a male donor with ankylosing spondylitis. The CDR3 loop reads CAWSVYTEAFF. CDR3 sequence (DNA): TGTGCCTGGAGTGTCTACACTGAAGCTTTCTTT.